This is a list of T cell receptor beta chains from one sample in a study of tumor and adjacent non-tumor tissue in lung cancer. One entry per CDR3 protein results from TCRdb running MiXCR on the multiplex PCR reads. The table has under 80,000 distinct CDR3 sequences, more than 65% seen once. Specimen: distant non-tumor lung tissue. All receptors derive from a man between 60 and 70 years old with non-small cell lung cancer. The conserved cysteine and the conserved F or W are not part of the CDR3 here. Each record gives: CDR3 protein, V gene.

ASSPLTGGEAQY,TRBV5-1
ANTPSNTEAF,TRBV28
RARGLESGELF,TRBV20-1
DSNLVSRKGWRRETQY,TRBV11-2
ASSGQRDSEVNVLT,TRBV5-6
ASSEIPGLGYEQF,TRBV6-1
ASRAGQNSYEQY,TRBV6-1
ASSQSGAGDGEHY,TRBV12-3/TRBV12-4
ASSTYTGPYEHY,TRBV6-5
ASSQFKTSLIEQS,TRBV14
ASSYSTMAGWSLALH,TRBV6-2/TRBV6-3
SARRGLAGLNEQF,TRBV20-1
ASSEFSDGYNEQF,TRBV2
ASSTGTVNSSLH,TRBV4-1
ASRQGGPGNTIY,TRBV7-9
RASAVGDIEAF,TRBV29-1
SGQGRGAYEQY,TRBV20-1
ASSLEPGQGFTEQF,TRBV11-2
AGSPGSSRRDATQY,TRBV5-4
SGAGLSHNEQF,TRBV29-1
ARSYSGLVNDDQF,TRBV6-2/TRBV6-3
SIYGEASSYEQY,TRBV29-1
ASSHPGMVHEQY,TRBV5-4
ASSSMGAEADTEAF,TRBV28
ASSPLLAGGPREQC,TRBV4-1
ASSFRAGMDDEQY,TRBV7-2
ANSRSRVNTGELF,TRBV5-1
ASSFGPKGYEQY,TRBV6-6